These T cell receptor beta chains were read from a single sample in a study of cytomegalovirus exposure and HLA in healthy donors. The protocol was immunoSEQ multiplex PCR, while the TCRdb copy is restricted to in-frame clones and leaves out a portion. The sample includes roughly 120,000 clones, more than 60% seen only once; the top ten take around 4.2%. The sequenced sample was PBMCs. All receptors derive from a woman between 40 and 50 years old in good health and CMV-seronegative. Both conserved end residues are part of each CDR3. The D gene is left open where the match is weak. Not all rows give a size; the values are once, few, many and, for expanded clones, a class.

D: TRBD2
J: TRBJ2-7
size: -
V: TRBV7-9
CDR3: CASSLNPGTSGSYEQYF
DNA: TGTGCCAGCAGCCTAAATCCCGGGACTAGCGGCTCCTACGAGCAGTACTTC

D: TRBD2
J: TRBJ2-3
size: -
V: TRBV7-3
CDR3: CASSPGGVTDTQYF
DNA: TGTGCCAGCAGCCCGGGGGGGGTAACAGATACGCAGTATTTT

D: -
J: TRBJ1-1
size: -
V: TRBV5-1
CDR3: CASNYQTGVTEAFF
DNA: TGCGCCAGCAACTACCAAACGGGAGTCACTGAAGCTTTCTTT

D: TRBD2
J: TRBJ2-7
size: -
V: TRBV7-8
CDR3: CASSLVGGRIYEQYF
DNA: TGTGCCAGCAGCTTAGTCGGCGGGAGAATCTACGAGCAGTACTTC

D: TRBD1
J: TRBJ1-1
size: few
V: TRBV5-8
CDR3: CASSGRTGKRTEAFF
DNA: TGTGCCAGCAGCGGACGGACAGGGAAGAGAACTGAAGCTTTCTTT

D: -
J: TRBJ2-3
size: -
V: TRBV7-9
CDR3: CASSLGGQGGMDTQYF
DNA: TGTGCCAGCAGCTTAGGAGGGCAGGGGGGCATGGATACGCAGTATTTT

D: -
J: TRBJ1-3
size: -
V: TRBV6-1
CDR3: CASSDTSSGNTIYF
DNA: TGTGCCAGCAGTGACACGAGCTCTGGAAACACCATATATTTT

D: -
J: TRBJ2-3
size: -
V: TRBV5-4
CDR3: CASSLGPEGATDTQYF
DNA: TGTGCCAGCAGCTTGGGACCGGAAGGGGCCACAGATACGCAGTATTTT

D: TRBD1
J: TRBJ1-4
size: -
V: TRBV6-1
CDR3: CASTGQNNEKLFF
DNA: TGTGCCAGTACGGGACAGAATAATGAAAAACTGTTTTTT

D: -
J: TRBJ2-7
size: -
V: TRBV7-2
CDR3: CASSPRWASYEQYF
DNA: TGTGCCAGCAGCCCCCGGTGGGCTTCCTACGAGCAGTACTTC

D: TRBD2
J: TRBJ2-1
size: -
V: TRBV6-1
CDR3: CASRTGTSGHNEQFF
DNA: TGTGCCAGCAGGACCGGGACTAGCGGCCACAATGAGCAGTTCTTC

D: -
J: TRBJ2-7
size: -
V: TRBV5-1
CDR3: CASSSHPGTYEQYF
DNA: TGCGCCAGCAGCTCCCACCCCGGGACATATGAGCAGTACTTC

D: TRBD1
J: TRBJ2-7
size: -
V: TRBV7-8
CDR3: CASSSQGAIYEQYF
DNA: TGTGCCAGCAGTTCTCAGGGGGCCATCTACGAGCAGTACTTC

D: -
J: TRBJ2-5
size: -
V: TRBV6-1
CDR3: CASRSSSPETQYF
DNA: TGTGCCAGCAGGTCTTCTTCCCCAGAGACCCAGTACTTC

D: TRBD1
J: TRBJ1-2
size: -
V: TRBV2
CDR3: CASRQGSRGYTF
DNA: TGTGCCAGCAGACAGGGGTCGCGTGGCTACACCTTC

D: TRBD1
J: TRBJ2-3
size: once
V: TRBV10-3
CDR3: CAISDLGTGSFFDTQYF
DNA: TGTGCCATCAGTGATTTAGGGACAGGGAGTTTTTTTGATACGCAGTATTTT

D: -
J: TRBJ2-7
size: large
V: TRBV10-2
CDR3: CASSAGIGGSEQYF
DNA: TGCGCCAGCAGCGCCGGCATTGGAGGATCCGAGCAGTACTTC

D: -
J: TRBJ2-5
size: -
V: TRBV5-1
CDR3: CASSLARGSGQETQYF
DNA: TGCGCCAGCAGCTTGGCCCGGGGGTCAGGGCAAGAGACCCAGTACTTC

D: TRBD2
J: TRBJ2-1
size: -
V: TRBV7-2
CDR3: CASSSALAGYNEQFF
DNA: TGTGCCAGCAGCTCGGCACTAGCGGGATACAATGAGCAGTTCTTC

D: TRBD1
J: TRBJ2-5
size: -
V: TRBV7-8
CDR3: CASSFGTEGEETQYF
DNA: TGTGCCAGCAGCTTTGGGACAGAGGGCGAAGAGACCCAGTACTTC

D: TRBD2
J: TRBJ2-6
size: -
V: TRBV11-2
CDR3: CASRTSAGANVLTF
DNA: TGTGCCAGCCGCACTAGCGCTGGGGCCAACGTCCTGACTTTC

D: TRBD2
J: TRBJ2-3
size: -
V: TRBV9
CDR3: CASSVRAGGADTQYF
DNA: TGTGCCAGCAGCGTACGGGCGGGGGGAGCAGATACGCAGTATTTT

D: TRBD1
J: TRBJ2-7
size: -
V: TRBV6-5
CDR3: CASSYGGQPEQYF
DNA: TGTGCCAGCAGTTACGGGGGACAGCCCGAGCAGTACTTC

D: -
J: TRBJ1-5
size: -
V: TRBV25-1
CDR3: CASSPGGNQPQHF
DNA: TGTGCCAGCAGTCCGGGAGGAAATCAGCCCCAGCATTTT

D: -
J: TRBJ2-1
size: few
V: TRBV7-3
CDR3: CASSLTWMASRQFF
DNA: TGTGCCAGCAGCTTAACGTGGATGGCTAGCAGGCAGTTCTTC

D: TRBD1
J: TRBJ1-5
size: few
V: TRBV27
CDR3: CASSSRTGGSNQPQHF
DNA: TGTGCCAGCAGTTCGAGGACAGGGGGCTCCAATCAGCCCCAGCATTTT

D: -
J: TRBJ2-1
size: -
V: TRBV6-1
CDR3: CASSEYPTGPYNEQFF
DNA: TGTGCCAGCAGTGAATATCCCACAGGGCCCTACAATGAGCAGTTCTTC

D: -
J: TRBJ2-7
size: -
V: TRBV7-8
CDR3: CASSFSVRGFSYEQYF
DNA: TGTGCCAGCAGCTTTTCCGTCAGGGGCTTCTCCTACGAGCAGTACTTC

D: -
J: TRBJ2-7
size: -
V: TRBV4-1
CDR3: CASSQARQPYEQYF
DNA: TGCGCCAGCAGCCAAGCGAGACAGCCCTACGAGCAGTACTTC

D: TRBD1
J: TRBJ1-1
size: few
V: TRBV5-1
CDR3: CASSLRQGAGNTEAFF
DNA: TGCGCCAGCAGCTTAAGACAGGGGGCGGGGAACACTGAAGCTTTCTTT

D: TRBD2
J: TRBJ2-3
size: -
V: TRBV5-1
CDR3: CASRLSASGGTDTQYF
DNA: TGCGCCAGCAGGCTCTCCGCGAGCGGGGGGACAGATACGCAGTATTTT

D: -
J: TRBJ2-1
size: few
V: TRBV18
CDR3: CASSPRPGSNNEQFF
DNA: TGTGCCAGCTCACCAAGGCCGGGGTCAAACAATGAGCAGTTCTTC

D: TRBD2
J: TRBJ2-1
size: once
V: TRBV7-9
CDR3: CASSSGTSNEQFF
DNA: TGTGCCAGCAGCTCCGGGACTAGCAATGAGCAGTTCTTC

D: TRBD2
J: TRBJ2-3
size: -
V: TRBV7-7
CDR3: CASSTHPWTSGKSTDTQYF
DNA: TGTGCTAGCAGCACACATCCATGGACTAGCGGGAAATCCACAGATACGCAGTATTTT

D: -
J: TRBJ1-5
size: -
V: TRBV27
CDR3: CASSLIGGAGQPQHF
DNA: TGTGCCAGCAGTTTAATTGGGGGGGCAGGTCAGCCCCAGCATTTT

D: -
J: TRBJ1-6
size: -
V: TRBV27
CDR3: CASSVPGFNSPLHF
DNA: TGTGCCAGCAGTGTTCCGGGGTTTAATTCACCCCTCCACTTT

D: -
J: TRBJ2-2
size: -
V: TRBV29-1
CDR3: CSVEDRRAAGELFF
DNA: TGCAGCGTTGAAGACAGGAGGGCGGCCGGGGAGCTGTTTTTT